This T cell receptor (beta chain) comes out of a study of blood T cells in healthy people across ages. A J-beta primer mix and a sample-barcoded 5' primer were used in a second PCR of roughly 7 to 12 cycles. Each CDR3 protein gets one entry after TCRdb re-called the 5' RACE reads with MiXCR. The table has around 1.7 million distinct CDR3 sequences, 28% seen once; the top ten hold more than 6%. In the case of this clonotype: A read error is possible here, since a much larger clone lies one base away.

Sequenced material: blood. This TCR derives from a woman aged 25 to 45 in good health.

The CDR3 nucleotides are TGCAGCGTTTTTTCAGGGGATGAGCAGTACTTC. It yields the protein CSVFSGDEQYF. The rearrangement uses TRBV29-1 and TRBJ2-5, with D perhaps TRBD1 (6 bases). V was cut by 5 bases and J by 11 bases, with 15 bases left in between. The CDR3 has 11 amino acids. Germline CDR1 SQVTM, CDR2 ANQGSEA.